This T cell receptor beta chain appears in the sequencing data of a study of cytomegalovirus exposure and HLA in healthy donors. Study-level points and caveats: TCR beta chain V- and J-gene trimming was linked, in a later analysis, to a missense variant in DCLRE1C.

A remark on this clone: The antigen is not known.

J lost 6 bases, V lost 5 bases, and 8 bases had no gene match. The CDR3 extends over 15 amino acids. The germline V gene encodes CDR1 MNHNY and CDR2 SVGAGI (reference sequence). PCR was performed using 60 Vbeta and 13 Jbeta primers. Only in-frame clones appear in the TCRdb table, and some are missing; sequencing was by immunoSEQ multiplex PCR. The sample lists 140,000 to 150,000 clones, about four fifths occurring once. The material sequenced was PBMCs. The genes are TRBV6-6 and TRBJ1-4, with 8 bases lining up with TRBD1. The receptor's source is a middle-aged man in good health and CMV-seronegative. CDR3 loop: CASSAGQELYEKLFF. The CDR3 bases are TGTGCCAGCAGTGCGGGACAGGAGCTTTATGAAAAACTGTTTTTT.